This T cell receptor beta chain was captured by sequencing in a study of T cell repertoires in cytomegalovirus infection. Across the study: Recently described HLA-C-restricted plus well-studied HLA-B-restricted CMV epitopes were used. Signatures in public TCR beta sequences pointed to both CMV infection and matching HLA type. Points from the study as a whole: HLA-C-restricted CMV-specific TCR beta clonotypes were dominant in the ex vivo response. Of the TCR beta families, the public ones yielded a cumulative frequency that identified carriers of CMV plus the relevant HLA.

Note on this clonotype: Antigen: not known. The junction departs from germline at one end; a sequencing error may be responsible.

Germline lookup yields CDR1 LNHDA and CDR2 SQIVND (reference sequence). The CDR3 consists of 11 residues. One entry per CDR3 protein, called by TCRdb with MiXCR from the reads. Found here are approximately 280,000 distinct CDR3 sequences, about 20% of them singletons; the top ten hold about 21%. Sequenced here: cultured PBMCs, sampled from culture after CMV antigen stimulation. The sequence was obtained from a human donor in good health (CMV status not recorded). Some clones in this sample may be carry-over from other donors' samples. J is TRBJ2-2 and V is TRBV19; D remains ambiguous. The chain's CDR3 is CASSIGGELFF. The CDR3 nucleotides are TGTGCCAGTAGCATAGGCGGGGAGCTGTTTTTT.